This T cell receptor beta chain is from a study of OX40 agonist ivuxolimab in advanced cancers. Assay used: immunoSEQ multiplex PCR; TCRdb lists only in-frame clones, some missing. There are 35,000 to 55,000 clones in the sample; less than 90% occur only once, and under 7% lies in the top ten. The ends were cut back, 4 bases at V and 1 base at J, with 9 bases in the middle. CDR1 and CDR2 (germline): SGHRS, YFSETQ. The CDR3 runs to 13 residues. The study, taken as a whole, reports: CD8+ T cells (on average) carried more expanded clones than CD4+ T cells. Certain nonresponders likewise exhibited a low normalized T-cell clonal expansion. Expanded peripheral T-cell antigen specificity went undetermined.

Concerning this clone itself: The antigen is unknown.

The chain joins TRBV5-1 to TRBJ2-7; tentative D call: TRBD1 (6 bases). The source material was CD4+ or CD8+ T cells sorted from blood, sampled in a trial of the OX40 agonist ivuxolimab. The receptor was derived from an adult with an advanced solid tumor such as melanoma, head and neck, liver or kidney cancer. The DNA for the CDR3 is TGCGCCAGCAGCCCGACAGGATCCTACGAGCAGTACTTC. As protein: CASSPTGSYEQYF.